The present entry profiles one T cell receptor (beta chain) with its context. These data come from a study of CD8 T cells in Susac syndrome. Random hexamers were used to reverse transcribe about 0.5 to 1 ug of RNA. Amplification of TCR beta CDR3 was carried out by immunoSEQ multiplex PCR, which covered 54 Vbeta and 13 Jbeta segments. MiXCR, run by TCRdb on the immunoSEQ multiplex PCR reads, gives a single entry per CDR3 protein. The profile covers approximately 200,000 distinct CDR3 sequences, with roughly 96% appearing a single time and around 0.085% taken by the ten largest. The sequencing input was CD4+ T cells from PBMCs. This sequence was found in a human donor with multiple sclerosis.

The CDR3 protein is CAIASAAGNTIYF. CDR3 bases: TGTGCCATCGCATCTGCTGCTGGAAACACCATATATTTT. This chain uses TRBV2 with TRBJ1-3; D remains ambiguous. The CDR3 contains 13 residues. Germline CDR1 reads SNHLY; CDR2 reads FYNNEI. V was clipped by 10 bases and J by 2 bases, with 12 bases between them. Full variable domain (outside the CDR3, taken from reference TRBV2 and TRBJ1-3): EPEVTQTPSHQVTQMGQEVILRCVPISNHLYFYWYRQILGQKVEFLVSFYNNEISEKSEIFDDQFSVERPDGSNFTLKIRSTKLEDSAMYFCAIASAAGNTIYFGEGSWLTVV.